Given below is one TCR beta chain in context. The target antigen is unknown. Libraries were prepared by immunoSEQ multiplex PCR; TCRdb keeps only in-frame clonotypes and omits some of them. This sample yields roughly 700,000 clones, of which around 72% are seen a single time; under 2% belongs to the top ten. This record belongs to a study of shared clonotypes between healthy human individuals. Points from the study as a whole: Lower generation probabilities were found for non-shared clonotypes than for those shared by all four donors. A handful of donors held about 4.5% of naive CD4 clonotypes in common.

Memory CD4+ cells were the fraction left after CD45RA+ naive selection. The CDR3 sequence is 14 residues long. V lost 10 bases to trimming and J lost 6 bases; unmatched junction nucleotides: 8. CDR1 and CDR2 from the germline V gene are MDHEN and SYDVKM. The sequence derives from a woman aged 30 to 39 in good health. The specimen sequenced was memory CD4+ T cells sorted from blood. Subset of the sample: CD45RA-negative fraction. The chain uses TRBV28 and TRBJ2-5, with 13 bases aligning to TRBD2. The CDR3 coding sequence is TGTGCCACCCAACTAGCGGGAGGGCCCAAGACCCAGTACTTC. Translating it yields CATQLAGGPKTQYF.